This T cell receptor (beta chain) was identified during a study of T cells in Graves' hyperthyroidism and ophthalmopathy. General observations from the study: Ophthalmopathy was told apart from stable hyperthyroidism by a 13 V-J model.

This clonotype was seen at least ten times. What it recognizes is unknown. Between the trimmed V and J ends, which lost 4 bases and 2 bases, there was a span of 18 bases. The CDR3 spans 16 residues. CDR1 and CDR2 (germline): MDHEN, SYDVKM. Together with thyroid ultrasound, orbital computed tomography, serum thyroxine and TRAb, clinical symptoms were used for diagnoses. PBMCs were derived from around 10 ml fresh peripheral blood. Researchers took RNA transcripts and amplified the TCR beta CDR3 regions from them. The primer set for the first-round RT-PCR of the TCR CDR3 was HTBI. TCRdb re-called the multiplex PCR reads through MiXCR, storing one row per CDR3 protein. This sample has hundreds of thousands of distinct CDR3 sequences; about 13% occur once, and the top ten carry around 9.2%.

This receptor was identified in a woman between 18 and 29 years old with Graves' hyperthyroidism. What was sequenced was blood. The rearrangement joins TRBV28 to TRBJ2-7; possible D gene TRBD2, 7 bases. The CDR3, as DNA: TGTGCCAGCAGTTCCCAATGGGGGGGGCGTCCCTACGAGCAGTACTTC. This gives the protein CASSSQWGGRPYEQYF.